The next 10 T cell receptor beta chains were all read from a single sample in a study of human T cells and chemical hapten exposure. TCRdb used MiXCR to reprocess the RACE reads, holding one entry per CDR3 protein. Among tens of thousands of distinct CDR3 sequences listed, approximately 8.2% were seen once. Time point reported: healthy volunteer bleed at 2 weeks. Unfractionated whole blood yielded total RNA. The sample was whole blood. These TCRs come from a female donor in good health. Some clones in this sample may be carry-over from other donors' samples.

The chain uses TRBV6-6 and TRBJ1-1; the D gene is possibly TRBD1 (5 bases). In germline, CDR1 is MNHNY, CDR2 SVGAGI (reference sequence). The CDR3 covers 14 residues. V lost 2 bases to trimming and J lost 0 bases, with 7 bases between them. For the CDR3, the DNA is TGTGCCAGCAGTTACGACAGACTGAACACTGAAGCTTTCTTT. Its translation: CASSYDRLNTEAFF.

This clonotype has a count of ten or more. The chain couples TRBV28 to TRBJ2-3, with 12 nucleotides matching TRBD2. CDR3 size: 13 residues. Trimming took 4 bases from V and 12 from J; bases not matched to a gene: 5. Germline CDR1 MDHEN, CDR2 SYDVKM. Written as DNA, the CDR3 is TGTGCCAGCAGTTCACCGGGACTAGCGGGTCAGTATTTT. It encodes CASSSPGLAGQYF.

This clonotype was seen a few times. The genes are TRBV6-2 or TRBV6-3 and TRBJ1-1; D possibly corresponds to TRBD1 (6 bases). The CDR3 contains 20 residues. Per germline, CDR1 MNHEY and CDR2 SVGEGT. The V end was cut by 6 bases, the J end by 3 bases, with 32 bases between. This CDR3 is CASSHQSLIGTRTQDTEAFF. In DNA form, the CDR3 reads TGTGCCAGCAGCCACCAATCATTAATCGGGACAAGGACCCAGGACACTGAAGCTTTCTTT.

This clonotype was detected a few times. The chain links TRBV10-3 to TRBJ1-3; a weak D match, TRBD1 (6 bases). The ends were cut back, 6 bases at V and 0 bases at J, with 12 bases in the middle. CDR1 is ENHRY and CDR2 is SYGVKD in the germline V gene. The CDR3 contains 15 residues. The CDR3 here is CAIRPQGSSGNTIYF. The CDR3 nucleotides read TGTGCCATCAGGCCACAGGGAAGCTCTGGAAACACCATATATTTT.

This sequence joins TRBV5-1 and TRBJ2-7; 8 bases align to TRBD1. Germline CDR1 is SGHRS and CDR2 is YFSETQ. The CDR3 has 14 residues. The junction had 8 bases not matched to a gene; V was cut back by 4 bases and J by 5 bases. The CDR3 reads CASSTGQGSDEQYF. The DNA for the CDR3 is TGCGCCAGCAGCACCGGACAGGGATCGGACGAGCAGTACTTC.

The CDR3 reads CATPQRGPNYGYTF. The CDR3 bases are TGTGCCACACCGCAACGGGGCCCTAACTATGGCTACACCTTC. This chain joins TRBV28 and TRBJ1-2; TRBD1 is a possible D gene (5 bases). This CDR3 has 14 amino acids. V was cut by 10 bases and J by 0 bases, with 15 bases left in between. The germline CDR1 and CDR2 sequences are MDHEN and SYDVKM.

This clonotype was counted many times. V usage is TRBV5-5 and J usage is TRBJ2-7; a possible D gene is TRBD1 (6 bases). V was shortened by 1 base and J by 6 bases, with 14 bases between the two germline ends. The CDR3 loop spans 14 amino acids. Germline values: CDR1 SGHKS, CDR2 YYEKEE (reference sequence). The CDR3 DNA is TGTGCCAGCAGCTTGAGTAGGGGGATTCTCGAGCAGTACTTC. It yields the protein CASSLSRGILEQYF.

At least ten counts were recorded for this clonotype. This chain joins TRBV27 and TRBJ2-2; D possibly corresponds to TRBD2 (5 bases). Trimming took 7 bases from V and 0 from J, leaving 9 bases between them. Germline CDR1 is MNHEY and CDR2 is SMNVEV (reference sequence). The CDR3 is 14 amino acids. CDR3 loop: CASNGVANTGELFF. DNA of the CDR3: TGTGCCAGCAACGGGGTTGCGAACACCGGGGAGCTGTTTTTT.

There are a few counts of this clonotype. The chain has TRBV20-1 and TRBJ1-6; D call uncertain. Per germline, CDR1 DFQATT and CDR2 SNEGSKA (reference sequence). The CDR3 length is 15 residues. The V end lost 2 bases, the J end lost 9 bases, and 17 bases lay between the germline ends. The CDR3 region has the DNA TGCAGTGCTAGATCCAGGTTTGAGGAGAGTTCACCCCTCCACTTT. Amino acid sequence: CSARSRFEESSPLHF.

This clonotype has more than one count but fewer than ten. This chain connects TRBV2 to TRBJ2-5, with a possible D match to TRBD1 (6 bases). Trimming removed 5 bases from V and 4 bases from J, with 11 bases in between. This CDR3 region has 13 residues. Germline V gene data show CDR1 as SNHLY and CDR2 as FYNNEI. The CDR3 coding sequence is TGTGCCAGCAGTCAGGGGAATTCAGAGACCCAGTACTTC. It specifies CASSQGNSETQYF.